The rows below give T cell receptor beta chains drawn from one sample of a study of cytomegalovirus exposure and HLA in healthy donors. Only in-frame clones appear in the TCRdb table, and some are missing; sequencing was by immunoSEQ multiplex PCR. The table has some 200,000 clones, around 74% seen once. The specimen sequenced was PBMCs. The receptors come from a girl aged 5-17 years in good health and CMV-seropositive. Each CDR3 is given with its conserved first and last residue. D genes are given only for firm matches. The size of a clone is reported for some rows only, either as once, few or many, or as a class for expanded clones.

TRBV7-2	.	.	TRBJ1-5	CASSLSGGQPQHF	TGTGCCAGCAGCTTATCTGGGGGGCAGCCCCAGCATTTT
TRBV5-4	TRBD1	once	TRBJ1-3	CASSLPDRGDTIYF	TGTGCCAGCAGCTTGCCTGACAGGGGTGACACCATATATTTT
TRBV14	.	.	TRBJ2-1	CASSQDLPSGQFF	TGTGCCAGCAGCCAAGACCTTCCCAGCGGGCAGTTCTTC
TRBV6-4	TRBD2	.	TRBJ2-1	CASSPIAGASYNEQFF	TGTGCCAGCAGTCCCATAGCGGGGGCGTCCTACAATGAGCAGTTCTTC
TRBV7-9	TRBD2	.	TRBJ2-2	CASSTGLAGGPNTGELFF	TGTGCCAGCAGCACAGGACTAGCGGGGGGCCCGAACACCGGGGAGCTGTTTTTT
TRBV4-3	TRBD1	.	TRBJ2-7	CASSQTGTGEKSYEQYF	TGCGCCAGCAGCCAAACCGGGACAGGGGAGAAAAGCTACGAGCAGTACTTC
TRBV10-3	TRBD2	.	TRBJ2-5	CAISPGRGGTQETQYF	TGTGCCATCAGTCCCGGGAGGGGGGGTACTCAAGAGACCCAGTACTTC
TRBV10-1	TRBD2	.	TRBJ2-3	CASSPGLAEPRAQYF	TGCGCCAGTTCTCCGGGACTAGCGGAACCCCGGGCGCAGTATTTT
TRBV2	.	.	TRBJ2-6	CASTPFSGANVLTF	TGTGCCAGCACCCCGTTCTCTGGGGCCAACGTCCTGACTTTC
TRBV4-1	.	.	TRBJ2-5	CASSQDGALQSQETQYF	TGCGCCAGCAGCCAAGATGGCGCTCTACAGTCCCAAGAGACCCAGTACTTC
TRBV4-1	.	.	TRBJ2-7	CASSQDAATREQYF	TGCGCCAGCAGCCAAGATGCCGCGACTAGGGAGCAGTACTTC
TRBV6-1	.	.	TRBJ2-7	CASSPMPGSEQYF	TGTGCCAGCAGTCCAATGCCGGGTTCTGAGCAGTACTTC
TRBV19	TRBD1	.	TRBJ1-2	CASSAELGQGAWYGYTF	TGTGCCAGTAGTGCCGAGCTTGGCCAGGGGGCATGGTATGGCTACACCTTC
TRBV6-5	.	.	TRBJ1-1	CASIKSLLRNTEAFF	TGTGCCAGCATCAAGAGCCTTCTAAGAAACACTGAAGCTTTCTTT
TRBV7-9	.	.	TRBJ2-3	CASSLVAGNTQYF	TGTGCCAGCAGCTTAGTGGCAGGGAATACGCAGTATTTT
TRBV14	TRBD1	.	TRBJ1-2	CASSQIQGAPDYGYTF	TGTGCCAGCAGCCAAATACAGGGGGCGCCGGACTATGGCTACACCTTC
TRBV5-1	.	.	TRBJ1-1	CASSLDSAFLNTEAFF	TGCGCCAGCAGCTTGGATAGCGCTTTCCTGAACACTGAAGCTTTCTTT
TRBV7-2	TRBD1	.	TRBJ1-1	CASSLNSGQGAMNTEAFF	TGTGCCAGCAGCCTAAACTCTGGACAGGGGGCTATGAACACTGAAGCTTTCTTT
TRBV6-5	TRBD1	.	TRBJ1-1	CASSDSQGARTEAFF	TGTGCCAGCAGCGATTCACAGGGGGCGAGAACTGAAGCTTTCTTT
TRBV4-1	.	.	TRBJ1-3	CASSHPRASGNTIYF	TGCGCCAGCAGCCACCCACGAGCTTCTGGAAACACCATATATTTT
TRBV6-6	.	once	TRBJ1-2	CASSDRQYYTF	TGTGCCAGCAGTGACCGACAGTACTACACCTTC
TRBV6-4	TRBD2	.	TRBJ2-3	CASSLGGATDTQYF	TGTGCCAGCAGTCTCGGGGGGGCCACAGATACGCAGTATTTT
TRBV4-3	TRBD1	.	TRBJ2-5	CASSQEAPGTAQETQYF	TGCGCCAGCAGCCAAGAAGCGCCCGGGACAGCCCAAGAGACCCAGTACTTC
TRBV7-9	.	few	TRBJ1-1	CASGLEGLWGTEAFF	TGTGCCAGCGGCCTGGAGGGCCTTTGGGGCACTGAAGCTTTCTTT
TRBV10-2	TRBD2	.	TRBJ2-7	CASSESRLAGPGEQYF	TGCGCCAGCAGTGAATCCAGACTAGCGGGGCCGGGGGAGCAGTACTTC
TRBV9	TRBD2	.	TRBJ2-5	CASSVGAGGPIETQYF	TGTGCCAGCAGCGTAGGAGCGGGGGGGCCGATCGAGACCCAGTACTTC
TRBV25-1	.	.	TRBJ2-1	CASSEGGGDEQFF	TGTGCCAGCAGTGAAGGGGGAGGCGATGAGCAGTTCTTC
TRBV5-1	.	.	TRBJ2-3	CASSPVGGRSEDTQYF	TGCGCCAGCAGCCCCGTTGGCGGGCGGTCGGAGGATACGCAGTATTTT
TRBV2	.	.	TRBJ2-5	CASKFQGETQYF	TGTGCCAGCAAGTTCCAGGGAGAGACCCAGTACTTC